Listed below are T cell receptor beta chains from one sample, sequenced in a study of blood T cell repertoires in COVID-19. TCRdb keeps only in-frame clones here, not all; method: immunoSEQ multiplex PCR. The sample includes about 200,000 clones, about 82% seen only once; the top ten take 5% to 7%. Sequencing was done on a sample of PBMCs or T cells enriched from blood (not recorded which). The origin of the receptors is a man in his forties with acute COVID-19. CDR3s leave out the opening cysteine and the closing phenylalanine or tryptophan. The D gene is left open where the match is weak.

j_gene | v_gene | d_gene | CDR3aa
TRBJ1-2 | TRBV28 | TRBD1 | ASSPTGRGVYGYT
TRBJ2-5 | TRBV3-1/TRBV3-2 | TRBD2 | ASSQDPGGGRETQY
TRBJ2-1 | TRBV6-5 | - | ASSPYETLMLRQF
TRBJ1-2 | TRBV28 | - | ASSLQTGYGYT
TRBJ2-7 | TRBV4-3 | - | ASSQRLNYEQY
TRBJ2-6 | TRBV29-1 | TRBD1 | SVSGTEHVLT
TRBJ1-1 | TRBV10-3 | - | AAQEGMNTEAF
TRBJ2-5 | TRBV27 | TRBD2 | ASLQREGLEETQY
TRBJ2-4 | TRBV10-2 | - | ASREGDQKLAKNIQY
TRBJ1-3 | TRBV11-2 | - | ASTKVTPGGLGNTIY
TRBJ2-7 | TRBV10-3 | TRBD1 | AISVRDRGSVDEQY
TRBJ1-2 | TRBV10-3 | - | AISELDRNGYT
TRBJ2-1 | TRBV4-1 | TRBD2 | ASSLGLAGVNEQF
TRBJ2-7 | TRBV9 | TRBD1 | ASSVTHRGGEQY
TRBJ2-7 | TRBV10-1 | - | ASSESTGSTEQY
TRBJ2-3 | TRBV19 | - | ASTEEDTDTQY
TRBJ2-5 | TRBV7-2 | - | ASSPQSGLGLGDQY
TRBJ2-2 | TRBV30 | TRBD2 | AWNVGGRTAGELF
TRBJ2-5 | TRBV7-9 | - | ASRAGLRQETQY
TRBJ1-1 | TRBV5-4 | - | ASSYGQPYTEAF
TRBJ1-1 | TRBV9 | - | ASSPWGQGEAF
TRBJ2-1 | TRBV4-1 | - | ASSQVHLGLQYEEQF
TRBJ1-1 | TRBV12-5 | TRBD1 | ASGLGQGVLNTEAF
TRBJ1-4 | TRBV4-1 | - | ASSQVSPRNEKLF
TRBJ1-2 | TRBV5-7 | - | ASSLAGPPYT
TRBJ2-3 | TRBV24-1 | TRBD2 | ATSDSWGGGTDTQY
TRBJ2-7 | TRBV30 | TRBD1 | AWSRQGYEQY
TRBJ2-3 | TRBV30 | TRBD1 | AWKTGGADTQY
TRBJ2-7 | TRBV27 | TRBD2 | ASSPSLTSGYSYEQY
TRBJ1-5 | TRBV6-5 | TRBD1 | ASSYRRDRHQPQH
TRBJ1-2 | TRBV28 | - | ATLFGGYT
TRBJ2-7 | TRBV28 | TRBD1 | ASSLAGQGVSYEQY
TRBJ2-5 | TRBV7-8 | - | ASSLSQRPPRTQY
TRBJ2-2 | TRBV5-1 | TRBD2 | ASRGLAGPPSNTGELF
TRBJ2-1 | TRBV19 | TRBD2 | ASSTRGTSGVNEQF
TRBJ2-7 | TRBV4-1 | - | ASSQRDLVTYEQY
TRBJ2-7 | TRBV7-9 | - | ASSPPFRQGGDEQY
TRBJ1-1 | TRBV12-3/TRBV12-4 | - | ASSSGREAF
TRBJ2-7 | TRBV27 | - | ASSLSTNSFYEQY